This entry lists 11 T cell receptor beta chains sequenced from one sample in a study of cytomegalovirus exposure and HLA in healthy donors. The table came from immunoSEQ multiplex PCR; TCRdb's copy has only in-frame clones and leaves some out. The sample holds 150,000 to 200,000 clones, 80% to 90% seen once. The sequencing sample was made of PBMCs. The receptors here all came from a woman in her thirties in good health and CMV-seropositive.

The V and J genes are TRBV28 and TRBJ2-7, with 8 bases matching TRBD1. CDR3 length: 13 residues. V lost 6 bases and J lost 6; bases outside the gene matches: 7. CDR1 and CDR2 (germline): MDHEN, SYDVKM. In nucleotides, the CDR3 is TGTGCCAGCAGCCTAGGACAGGGAGGCGAGCAGTACTTC. It yields the protein CASSLGQGGEQYF.

The J gene is TRBJ1-3, the V gene TRBV19, with D hard to call. The CDR3 runs to 17 residues. V lost 7 bases and J lost 4, with 23 bases in between. Germline V gene sequence: CDR1 LNHDA, CDR2 SQIVND (reference sequence). CDR3 sequence: CASTPATRETGGNTIYF. CDR3 nucleotide sequence: TGTGCCAGTACCCCGGCAACTAGGGAAACGGGAGGAAACACCATATATTTT.

This chain connects TRBV30 to TRBJ2-2; 11 positions match TRBD2. The CDR3 totals 20 residues. After removal of 2 bases from V and 4 bases from J, the junction contained 18 bases not matched to a gene. Germline V gene sequence: CDR1 GTSNPN, CDR2 SVGIG (reference sequence). The CDR3: CAWSPPTSGNGEMGTGELFF. CDR3 nucleotides: TGTGCCTGGAGTCCTCCGACTAGCGGGAACGGCGAGATGGGCACCGGGGAGCTGTTTTTT. Using reference TRBV30 and TRBJ2-2 for the parts outside the CDR3, the full variable domain is SQTIHQWPATLVQPVGSPLSLECTVEGTSNPNLYWYRQAAGRGLQLLFYSVGIGQISSEVPQNLSASRPQDRQFILSSKKLLLSDSGFYLCAWSPPTSGNGEMGTGELFFGEGSRLTVL.

The chain combines TRBV28 with TRBJ1-1; TRBD1 is a possible D gene (5 bases). Germline V lookup: CDR1 MDHEN, CDR2 SYDVKM. The CDR3 has 14 amino acids. Between the trimmed V and J ends, which lost 2 bases and 3 bases, there was a span of 10 bases. The CDR3 nucleotides read TGTGCCAGCAGTTTAGCAGGGCTGGACACTGAAGCTTTCTTT. It is translated as CASSLAGLDTEAFF.

V is TRBV5-6 and J is TRBJ2-1; possible D gene TRBD2, 6 bases. Trimming took off 1 base at V and 4 bases at J, with 12 bases between the two ends. The CDR3 extends over 15 amino acids. Germline V gene data show CDR1 as SGHDT and CDR2 as YYEEEE. Here the CDR3 reads CASSLPLAPYNEQFF. The CDR3 nucleotides read TGTGCCAGCAGCTTGCCCCTAGCGCCTTACAATGAGCAGTTCTTC.

The chain has TRBV6-5 and TRBJ2-1, with D tentatively TRBD2 (5 bases). This CDR3 has 14 residues. Germline V CDR1 and CDR2: MNHEY, SVGAGI. Trimming cost V 10 bases and J 7 bases, with 20 bases left between them. For the CDR3, the DNA is TGTGCCACCCAGGAGGACCCCCTTCAAAATGAGCAGTTCTTC. Amino acids: CATQEDPLQNEQFF.

The chain recombines TRBV5-1 with TRBJ2-1, with 8 bases fitting TRBD2. The junction had 10 bases not matched to a gene; V was cut back by 4 bases and J by 4 bases. Germline CDR1 is SGHRS and CDR2 is YFSETQ. The CDR3 extends over 16 amino acids. Here the CDR3 reads CASSQSPSGFYNEQFF. CDR3 in DNA: TGCGCCAGCAGCCAGAGTCCTAGCGGGTTTTACAATGAGCAGTTCTTC. Full variable domain (rest looked up from reference TRBV5-1 and TRBJ2-1): KAGVTQTPRYLIKTRGQQVTLSCSPISGHRSVSWYQQTPGQGLQFLFEYFSETQRNKGNFPGRFSGRQFSNSRSEMNVSTLELGDSALYLCASSQSPSGFYNEQFFGPGTRLTVL.

The chain uses TRBV9 and TRBJ2-7; the match to TRBD2 covers 7 bases. Germline values: CDR1 SGDLS, CDR2 YYNGEE. J was trimmed by 5 bases and V by 4 bases; bases with no gene match: 9. The CDR3 runs to 14 residues. The CDR3 protein is CASSKSGVPDEQYF. The CDR3 coding sequence is TGTGCCAGCAGCAAAAGCGGGGTCCCGGACGAGCAGTACTTC.

The rearrangement links TRBV7-6 to TRBJ2-1, with 7 bases identical to TRBD2. V shed 4 bases, J shed 7 bases, and the junction held 1 base outside the gene matches. The CDR3 consists of 12 residues. Germline V CDR1 and CDR2: SGHVS, FNYEAQ. The CDR3 sequence is CASSYSGNEQFF. The DNA for the CDR3 is TGTGCCAGCAGCTATAGCGGGAATGAGCAGTTCTTC.

J is TRBJ2-6 and V is TRBV25-1; D possibly corresponds to TRBD1 (5 bases). V shed 3 bases and J shed 3 bases, with 15 bases lying between them. This CDR3 spans 17 amino acids. Looked up from germline, CDR1 is MGHDK and CDR2 is SYGVNS. CDR3 protein: CASSDLKGVIGANVLTF. In DNA, the CDR3 is TGTGCCAGCAGTGATCTCAAAGGGGTCATTGGGGCCAACGTCCTGACTTTC.

In its sample, this clone was seen many times. This chain uses TRBV7-9 with TRBJ1-2, with D perhaps matching TRBD1 (6 bases). The germline V and J ends were trimmed by 2 bases and 4 bases, with 14 bases remaining between them. This CDR3 has 15 residues. CDR1 SEHNR and CDR2 FQNEAQ come from the germline V gene (reference sequence). DNA for the CDR3: TGTGCCAGCAGCTTATCACCCAGGGGTGGCTATGGCTACACCTTC. It encodes CASSLSPRGGYGYTF.